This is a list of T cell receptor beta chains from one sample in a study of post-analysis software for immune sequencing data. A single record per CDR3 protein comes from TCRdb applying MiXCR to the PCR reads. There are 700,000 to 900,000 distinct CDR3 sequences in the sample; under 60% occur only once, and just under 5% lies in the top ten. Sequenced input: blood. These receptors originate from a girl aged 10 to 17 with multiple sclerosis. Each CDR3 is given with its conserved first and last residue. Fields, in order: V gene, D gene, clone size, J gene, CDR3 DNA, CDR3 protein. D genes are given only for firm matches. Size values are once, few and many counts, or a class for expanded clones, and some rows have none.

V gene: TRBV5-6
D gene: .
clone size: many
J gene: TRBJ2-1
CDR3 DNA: TGTGCCAGCAGCTTTCTTTCTAGCGCGGGCGACTCCTACAATGAGCAGTTCTTC
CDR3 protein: CASSFLSSAGDSYNEQFF

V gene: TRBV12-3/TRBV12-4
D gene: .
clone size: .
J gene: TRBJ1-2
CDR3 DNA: TGTGCCAGCAGTTTAGTGGAGGCGGAGTGGTATGGCTACACCTTC
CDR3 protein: CASSLVEAEWYGYTF

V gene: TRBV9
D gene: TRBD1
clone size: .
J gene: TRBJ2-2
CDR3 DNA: TGTGCCAGCAGCGCGACAGGGGCCAACACCGGGGAGCTGTTTTTT
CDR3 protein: CASSATGANTGELFF

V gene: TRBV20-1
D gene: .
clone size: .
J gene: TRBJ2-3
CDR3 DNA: TGCAGTGCTAGAGAGGCAGATACGCAGTATTTT
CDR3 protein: CSAREADTQYF

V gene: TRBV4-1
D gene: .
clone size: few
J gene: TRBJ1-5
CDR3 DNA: TGCGCCAGCACCGCGGATTCCGGCAGCAATCAGCCCCAGCATTTT
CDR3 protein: CASTADSGSNQPQHF

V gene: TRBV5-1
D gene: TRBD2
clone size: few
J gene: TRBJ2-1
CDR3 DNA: TGCGCCAGCAGTCGAATCGGGACTAGCGGGAGGCGAGATGAGCAGTTCTTC
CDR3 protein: CASSRIGTSGRRDEQFF

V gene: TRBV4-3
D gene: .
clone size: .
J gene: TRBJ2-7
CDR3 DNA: TGCGCCAGCAGCCAAGAGAGAGGAGTCCCCTACGAGCAGTACTTC
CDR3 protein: CASSQERGVPYEQYF

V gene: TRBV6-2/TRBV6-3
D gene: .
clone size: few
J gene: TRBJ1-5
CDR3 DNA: TGTGCCAGCAGTTTGGACAGAAGCAATCAGCCCCAGCATTTT
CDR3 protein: CASSLDRSNQPQHF

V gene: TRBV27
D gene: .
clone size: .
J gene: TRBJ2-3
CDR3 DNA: TGTGCCAGCAGTTTATTTTGGCTAGCGAACACCCCAGATACGCAGTATTTT
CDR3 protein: CASSLFWLANTPDTQYF

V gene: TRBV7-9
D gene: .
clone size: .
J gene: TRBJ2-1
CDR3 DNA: TGTGCCAGCCGACGTGGGAGCAATGAGCAGTTCTTC
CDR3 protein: CASRRGSNEQFF

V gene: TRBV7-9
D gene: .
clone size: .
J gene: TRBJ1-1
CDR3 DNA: TGTGCCAGCAGCCAAACGGTGACAGGGAACACTGAAGCTTTCTTT
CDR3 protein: CASSQTVTGNTEAFF

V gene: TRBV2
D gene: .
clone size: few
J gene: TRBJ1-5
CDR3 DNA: TGTGCCAGCAGTGAAATTTTTAGCAATCAGCCCCAGCATTTT
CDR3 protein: CASSEIFSNQPQHF

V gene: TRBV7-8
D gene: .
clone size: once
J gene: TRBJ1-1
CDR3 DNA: TGTGCCAGCAGCGTGACAAGGACAGCTGTGAACACTGAAGCTTTCTTT
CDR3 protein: CASSVTRTAVNTEAFF

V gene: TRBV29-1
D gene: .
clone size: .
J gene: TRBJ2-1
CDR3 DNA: TGCAGCGTTGGGACTCCGGAGCAGTTCTTC
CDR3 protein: CSVGTPEQFF

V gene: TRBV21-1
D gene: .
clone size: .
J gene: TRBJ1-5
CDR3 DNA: TGTGCCAGCAGCGAGGGGAGAGGGGCGCCCCAGCATTTT
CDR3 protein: CASSEGRGAPQHF

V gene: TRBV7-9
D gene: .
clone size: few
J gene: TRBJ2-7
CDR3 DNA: TGTGCCAGCAGCTTTAAGGTTTACGAGCAGTACTTC
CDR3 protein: CASSFKVYEQYF

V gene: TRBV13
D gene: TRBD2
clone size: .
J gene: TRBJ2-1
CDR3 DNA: TGTGCCAGCAGCTTGGAGCGGGACGGCAACAATGAGCAGTTCTTC
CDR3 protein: CASSLERDGNNEQFF

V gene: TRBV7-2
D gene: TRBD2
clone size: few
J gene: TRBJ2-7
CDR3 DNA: TGTGCCAGCAGCTGGGGACTAGCGGGACAAAGCGAGCAGTACTTC
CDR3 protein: CASSWGLAGQSEQYF

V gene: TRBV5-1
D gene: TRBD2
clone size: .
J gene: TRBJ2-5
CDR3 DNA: TGCGCCAGCAGGTCGGGACTGGGAGGGGAGACCCAGTACTTC
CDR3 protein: CASRSGLGGETQYF

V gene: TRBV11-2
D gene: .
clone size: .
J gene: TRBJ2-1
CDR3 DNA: TGTGCCAGCAGGCTTACCCACAATGAGCAGTTCTTC
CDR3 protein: CASRLTHNEQFF